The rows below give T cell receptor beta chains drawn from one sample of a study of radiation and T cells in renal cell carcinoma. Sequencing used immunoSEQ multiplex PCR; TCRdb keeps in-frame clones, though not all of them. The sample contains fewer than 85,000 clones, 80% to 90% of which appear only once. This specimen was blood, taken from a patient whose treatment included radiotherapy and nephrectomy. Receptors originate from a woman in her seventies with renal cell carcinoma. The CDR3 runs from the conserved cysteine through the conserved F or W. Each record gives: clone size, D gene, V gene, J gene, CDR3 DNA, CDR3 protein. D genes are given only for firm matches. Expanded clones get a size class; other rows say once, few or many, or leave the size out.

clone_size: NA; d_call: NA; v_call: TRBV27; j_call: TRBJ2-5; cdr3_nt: TGTGCCAGCAGTTTGTTGGGGAACCTCCAAGAGACCCAGTACTTC; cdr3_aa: CASSLLGNLQETQYF
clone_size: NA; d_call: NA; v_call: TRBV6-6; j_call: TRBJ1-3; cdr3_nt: TGTGCCAGCAGTTTCACACAGGGACCTGGAAACACCATATATTTT; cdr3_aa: CASSFTQGPGNTIYF
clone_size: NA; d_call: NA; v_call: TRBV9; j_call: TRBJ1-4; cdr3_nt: TGTGCCAGCAGCGTAGGGGAGAATAATGAAAAACTGTTTTTT; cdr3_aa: CASSVGENNEKLFF
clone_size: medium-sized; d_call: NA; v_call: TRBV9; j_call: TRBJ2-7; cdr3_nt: TGTGCCAGCAGCGTAGCAGAGGACTACGAGCAGTACTTC; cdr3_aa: CASSVAEDYEQYF
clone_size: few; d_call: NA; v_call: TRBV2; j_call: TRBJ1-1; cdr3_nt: TGTGCCAGCAGTGAGAGTTCAGGGCCGGGGACTGAAGCTTTCTTT; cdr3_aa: CASSESSGPGTEAFF
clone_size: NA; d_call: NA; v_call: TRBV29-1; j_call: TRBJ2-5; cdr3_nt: TGCAGCGTTGAACACCTGGGAGGGACCCAGTACTTC; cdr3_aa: CSVEHLGGTQYF
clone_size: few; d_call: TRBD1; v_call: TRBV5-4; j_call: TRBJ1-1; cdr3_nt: TGTGCCAGCAGCTTTACAGGGGGCAACACTGAAGCTTTCTTT; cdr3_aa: CASSFTGGNTEAFF
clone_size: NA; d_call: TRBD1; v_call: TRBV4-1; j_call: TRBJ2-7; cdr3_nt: TGCGCCAGCAGCCAAGACGGGGACAGCTCCTACGAGCAGTACTTC; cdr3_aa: CASSQDGDSSYEQYF
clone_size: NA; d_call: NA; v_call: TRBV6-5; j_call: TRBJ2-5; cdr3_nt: TGTGCCAGCACTGCAGCCCAAGAGACCCAGTACTTC; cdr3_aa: CASTAAQETQYF
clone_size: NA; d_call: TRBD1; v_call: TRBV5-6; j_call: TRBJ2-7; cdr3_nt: TGTGCCAGCAGCTGGGATCAGGGGGCGGTGCAGTACTTC; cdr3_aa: CASSWDQGAVQYF
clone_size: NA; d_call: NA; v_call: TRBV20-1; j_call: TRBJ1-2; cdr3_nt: TGCAGTGCTAGAGTCTATGGCTACACCTTC; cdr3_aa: CSARVYGYTF